This T cell receptor beta chain came from a study of blood T cell repertoires in COVID-19. Study-wide background: Some COVID-19 samples were acute and others convalescent; all came from the United States, Italy and Spain.

Seattle patient enrollment occurred during active infection, with longitudinal follow-up thereafter. Original methodology: By means of reference gene primer amplification, nucleated cell counts were estimated. Repertoires were generated with immunoSEQ multiplex PCR, while TCRdb's copy carries only in-frame clones and drops some. V, J and clone size were drawn from that table, and D and trimming were deduced from the DNA. The profile shows fewer than 350,000 clones, about 91% of them singletons. CDR1 SGHTA and CDR2 FQGNSA come from the germline V gene. The CDR3 covers 18 residues. With V trimmed by 0 bases and J by 6 bases, 6 bases remained unmatched.

Material for sequencing was peripheral blood. The chain is built from TRBV7-2 and TRBJ2-1; 15 bases line up with TRBD2. The receptor was derived from a woman aged 25 to 39 with COVID-19, enrolled during active disease. The CDR3 here is CASSLARGLAGGGNEQFF. For the CDR3, the DNA is TGTGCCAGCAGCTTAGCGCGGGGACTAGCGGGGGGAGGCAATGAGCAGTTCTTC.